This TCR beta chain was profiled in a study of blood T cells in healthy people across ages. This clonotype occurred a few times. Through a sample-barcoded 5' primer and a J-beta primer mix, a second PCR was run for about 7 to 12 cycles. Each TCR beta cDNA got a 12-nucleotide random molecular identifier. All samples yielded 3 million or more CDR3-containing paired-end reads. Each CDR3 protein gets one entry after TCRdb re-called the 5' RACE reads with MiXCR. The sample includes roughly 1,500,000 distinct CDR3 sequences, roughly 32% of them seen just once. Germline CDR1 reads SGHNT; CDR2 reads YYREEE (reference sequence). This CDR3 is built from 15 residues. J gave up 10 bases and V 4 bases, and 15 bases lay outside the gene matches.

The TCR comes from a woman aged 25 to 39 in good health. Sequenced input: blood. The chain has TRBV5-4 and TRBJ2-5; 8 nucleotides align to TRBD1. The CDR3 coding sequence is TGTGCCAGCAGCAAATACGGACAGGGCCTTGCCCACCAGTACTTC. Amino acid sequence: CASSKYGQGLAHQYF.